This T cell receptor (beta chain) was observed in a study of cytomegalovirus exposure and HLA in healthy donors (dated 2017 in TCRdb). Study-wide context: An earlier analysis of about 560 of the donors reported 276 Gb of sequence data and 117 million unique TCR beta sequences obtained from around 180 million T cells. About 300 gigabases of sequencing data and roughly 81 million unique TCR sequences made up an early release that covered roughly 670 HLA-typed donors. The genetic ancestry cluster associated with self-reported Caucasian donors included 81% of the 398 genotyped donors. The study was designed to test whether signatures of past pathogen exposure could be identified by cataloging public T cell receptors. Using immunosequencing, the study profiled T cell repertoires from some 670 subjects and related those repertoires to cytomegalovirus serostatus. Along with the approximately 650-subject first cohort, a separate validation cohort of some 130 different subjects was used. To predict cytomegalovirus infection status, the study brought together high-throughput TCR immunosequencing, statistical association of individual TCRs with disease status, and machine learning. To study patterns of TCR occurrence, a later analysis re-analyzed previously published TCR beta repertoires from more than 550 donors and added high-resolution HLA genotyping. Rather than drawing on any new phenotypic data, the later analysis identified candidate immune exposures from TCR beta sequences and the way those sequences occurred across donors. To decide whether each TCR beta V gene segment behaved as functional or pseudogenic, an earlier analysis of some 600 of the donors relied on high-throughput TCR beta sequencing. Alongside the repertoire data, information on donor age, sex, ethnicity and CMV serostatus was compiled. A later genetic analysis used genome-wide SNP genotypes for about three fifths of the 666 donors, treating that subset as a discovery cohort. Every repertoire in the discovery cohort had been generated on one and the same sequencing platform. Both class I and class II loci were covered by HLA typing, at four-digit resolution. The number of donors typed differed by locus, with 629-630 for A, B, C, DRB1 and DQB1, roughly 520 for DQA1, 600 to 610 for DPA1, and about 450 for DPB1. Several DR-DQ haplotypes were treated as single units for association and clustering because of strong linkage in the cohort. On average, around 240,000 unique TCR beta nucleotide sequences were sequenced per donor among 398 genotyped donors of the cohort, with roughly 18% of those sequences being non-productive.

Findings and caveats that apply to the study as a whole: A later genetic analysis reported fewer N-insertions in productive TCRs among donors in an Asian-associated ancestry cluster than the roughly 700-donor mean. According to a later analysis, TCR association rates differed among HLA loci, with DRB1 alleles showing the most associated TCRs and HLA-C alleles showing the fewest. Because counts were too low, roughly 16 rarely observed V segments, including chromosome 9 orphons, were excluded from the earlier analysis of some 590 of the donors. Linkage disequilibrium might explain the correlated functional status among segregating V segments, but an unknown experimental factor could not be excluded. A later analysis reported that several top co-occurrence clusters appeared linked to parvovirus B19, influenza, CMV and Epstein-Barr virus. The cohort was sequenced for TCR beta chains only, and without alpha or paired-chain data the features that could be detected were limited. The only immune exposure information available for the cohort was CMV serostatus. A later analysis found that most CMV-associated TCR beta chains appeared HLA-restricted, with HLA associations seemingly driven largely by CMV exposure. The classifier was reported to diagnose cytomegalovirus status with high specificity and sensitivity in both the original cohort and the validation cohort. Sequencing depth was assumed to be roughly uniform across donors in the presence/absence analyses, though that assumption may not hold. Across donors, most TCR sequences were observed very rarely, whereas some public TCRs were present in many individuals. In vitro tests confirmed that a few of the cytomegalovirus-associated TCR beta chains recognize cytomegalovirus antigens. Some IMGT-functional V segments, including TRBV6-2 and TRBV6-3, could not be distinguished by the 87-base-pair reads and were therefore excluded. A further reported finding was that TCR beta sequences accurately predicted the HLA-A and HLA-B alleles for most subjects in the first cohort. The study gave a list of 150 to 200 TCR beta chains associated with cytomegalovirus. When HLA alleles, especially DR and DQ, strongly co-occurred, attributing TCR associations to individual alleles was difficult. Because some donors lacked HLA typing at each locus, the association tests relied only on the typed subset. The authors suggested that the approach could potentially be generalized to other disease states and immunological phenotypes. Broadly in line with IMGT annotations, most TCR beta V segments showed up in productive rearrangements about 87% or about 30% of the time in an earlier analysis of 587 of the donors. At a false discovery rate of 0.05, a later analysis linked approximately 18,000 TCR beta sequences to specific HLA alleles. An association between a missense DCLRE1C variant and V-gene and J-gene trimming of TCR beta chains was found in a later genetic analysis and replicated in an independent cohort. A group of highly shared sequence variants was considered likely to be a technical artifact of the sequencing pipeline. Compared with equally common non-associated chains, HLA-associated TCR beta chains in a later analysis were more clonally expanded and had lower generation probabilities.

A remark on this clone: The clone's antigen remains unknown. No qualities accompany the bases; no much larger clone lies one base away.

The cohort consisted of 666 healthy bone marrow donors. Cohort members were all nominally healthy when sampled, although unrecorded immune exposures were likely present. The donor was CMV seronegative and was included in the group of under 450 seronegative cohort members. A peripheral blood sample was provided by each donor, and peripheral blood mononuclear cells were used for TCR beta sequencing. Genomic DNA extraction from the blood cell samples was performed with the Qiagen DNeasy Blood Extraction Kit. The CDR3 has 19 amino acids, counting the end cysteine and phenylalanine. Only the CDR3 DNA stays, 57 bases, in frame from base 1. The germline V end is reduced by 7 bases and the J end by 0 bases; junction bases left unmatched: 18. The germline V gene sets CDR1 to SQVTM and CDR2 to ANQGSEA. To prepare the library, the immunoSEQ multiplex PCR assay was applied. For the multiplex PCR, a mixture combining 60 forward primers for TCR Vbeta segments and 13 reverse primers for TCR Jbeta segments was used. A multiplex PCR assay on genomic DNA amplified the CDR3 region of rearranged TCR beta genes. On the Illumina HiSeq System, the amplified TCR beta libraries were sequenced as 87-base-pair reads. Per the authors' processing: In a later analysis, 77 million or so unique TCR beta chains were counted across the 500 to 700 repertoires, and roughly 11 million of these chains were shared by at least two donors. A nearest-neighbor algorithm error-corrected the raw reads and collapsed the reads into unique sequences, merging closely related sequences to remove PCR and sequencing errors. Alignment of CDR3 sequences to IMGT reference sequences was used to assign V, D and J gene segments. Each retained sequence needed at least a six-nucleotide match to both a V gene segment and a J gene segment. A rearrangement was called productive if the CDR3 had no stop codons and remained in frame with V and J, and every other rearrangement was called non-productive. Following IMGT convention, CDR3 was defined as the stretch from the second conserved V-encoded cysteine to the conserved J-encoded phenylalanine. The earlier analysis of roughly 590 of the donors excluded sequences that lacked an unambiguous match to a single V gene segment. In an earlier analysis of approximately 560 of the donors, a V segment was called functional when productive rearrangements were above 56.7%, and segregating when the standard deviation between donors exceeded 5%. A statistical classification framework was developed to diagnose cytomegalovirus status using the catalog of TCR beta chain sequences. In a later analysis, TCR nucleotide sequences were compared against IMGT/GENE-DB human TR gene sequences so that V and J genes could be assigned. The TCRdist pipeline was used in a later analysis to assign CDR3 sequences and most-parsimonious VDJ recombination scenarios. A later analysis defined each TCR beta chain by its CDR3 amino acid sequence plus V-gene family, and excluded reads lacking a unique V-gene family. In a later analysis, 450 to 600 highly shared, low-generation-probability nucleotide sequences were removed to address suspected cross-contamination and a sequencing artifact. A later analysis calculated a clonal expansion index for each public chain from normalized within-repertoire ranks of inferred template counts. In a later analysis, generation probabilities were computed with a VDJ recombination model fitted to out-of-frame rearrangements, and the resulting probabilities were checked against IGoR. Hypergeometric tests were used in a later analysis to score TCR-TCR, TCR-HLA and TCR-CMV co-occurrence, with a repertoire-size bias correction applied to the TCR pairs. False discovery rates were estimated in a later analysis by permuting HLA or CMV assignments 20 times. In a later analysis, co-occurring TCRs were grouped using DBSCAN, with TCRdist sequence similarity added in when clustering inside HLA-allele-positive subsets. For co-occurrence clustering, repertoires with fewer than 30,000 or more than 120,000 public chains were excluded, along with a handful of repertoires with anomalous nucleotide sharing. TCRdb took this table from immuneACCESS and kept in-frame rearrangements with V and J called. Such tables lack part of the clones; where checked against another copy, unresolved V genes explain under half of the gap, and the rest is unexplained. V, J and clone size derive from that table, while D and trimming were established from the DNA sequence. In all, the sample holds about 140,000 clones, and roughly 78% of those were seen once. The ten largest make up less than 3% of the sample.

The receptor was isolated from a female donor in good health and CMV-seronegative. The specimen sequenced was PBMCs. Recombination linked TRBV29-1 to TRBJ2-7; 13 central bases correspond to TRBD2. The sequence in DNA is TGCAGCGCCACTAGCGGGAGGGCCTCACGGAACTACGCCTCCTACGAGCAGTACTTC. This encodes CSATSGRASRNYASYEQYF.